This note documents a single T cell receptor (beta chain) sequence. What it binds is not known. Mismatch with germline at one junction end may stem from a read error. The record originates from a study of cytomegalovirus exposure and HLA in healthy donors. Study-wide background: Among around 170 million T cells, an earlier analysis found 117 million unique TCR beta sequences.

60 Vbeta and 13 Jbeta primers were used in PCR. Profiling relied on immunoSEQ multiplex PCR, and the TCRdb table lists in-frame clones only, not all of them. In the table there are around 200,000 clones, over 60% of which are singletons. Study-wide results and caveats: For TCR beta chains, V- and J-gene trimming was later linked to a missense DCLRE1C variant. In most subjects, TCR beta sequences reportedly gave accurate predictions of HLA-A and HLA-B alleles. One later analysis reportedly identified an Asian-associated ancestry cluster that showed fewer N-insertions than the roughly 600-donor mean.

The TCR sequence derives from a man in his late teens or twenties in good health and CMV-seronegative. Source material: PBMCs.

DNA of the CDR3: TGTGCCGGCAGTTACAGGGGGCTCTCTGGAAACACCATATATTTT. This translates into CAGSYRGLSGNTIYF. This chain connects TRBV6-5 to TRBJ1-3; 9 bases are a match to TRBD1. The CDR3 has 15 residues. From germline, CDR1 is MNHEY and CDR2 SVGAGI.